These T cell receptor beta chains were read from a single sample in a study of OX40 agonist ivuxolimab in advanced cancers. Clones were sequenced by immunoSEQ multiplex PCR, and TCRdb holds only the in-frame ones, with some missing. Counted here are tens of thousands of clones, 65% to 85% occurring once; the ten biggest clones make up roughly 8.6%. The sample here was CD4+ or CD8+ T cells sorted from blood, taken in a trial of the OX40 agonist ivuxolimab. These receptor sequences come from an adult with an advanced solid tumor such as melanoma, head and neck, liver or kidney cancer. CDR3s include the opening cysteine and the closing phenylalanine or tryptophan. The order of the fields is D gene, J gene, V gene, clone size, CDR3 DNA, CDR3 protein. The D gene is left open where the match is weak. Clone size is given for some rows only: seen once, a few or many times, or a class if the clone is expanded.

TRBD1,TRBJ2-1,TRBV9,few,TGTGCCAGCAGCGTAGACGGGTGGCAGGGGGCCGGTGAGCAGTTCTTC,CASSVDGWQGAGEQFF
NA,TRBJ2-6,TRBV14,NA,TGTGCCAGCAGCCAATCGTCAGGGATATCTGGGGCCAACGTCCTGACTTTC,CASSQSSGISGANVLTF
NA,TRBJ1-5,TRBV27,few,TGTGCCAGCAGTTTAAGTATCAATCAGCCCCAGCATTTT,CASSLSINQPQHF
NA,TRBJ2-7,TRBV4-3,once,TGCGCCAGCAGCCAAGATCGGTTTGGGAGCTCCTACGAGCAGTACTTC,CASSQDRFGSSYEQYF
NA,TRBJ1-5,TRBV7-6,NA,TGTGCCAGTTTGCTTTATGCATTCAATCAGCCCCAGCATTTT,CASLLYAFNQPQHF
TRBD1,TRBJ2-7,TRBV9,NA,TGTGCCAGCAATAGTGAGGACAGGGGACGCTACGAGCAGTACTTC,CASNSEDRGRYEQYF
NA,TRBJ1-5,TRBV12-5,NA,TGTGCTAGTGGACAGAATCAGCCCCAGCATTTT,CASGQNQPQHF
TRBD2,TRBJ2-7,TRBV7-9,NA,TGTGCCAGCAGCCTCCCTGTAGCGGGGCCCTCCGGGGAGCAGTACTTC,CASSLPVAGPSGEQYF
TRBD2,TRBJ2-5,TRBV4-2,NA,TGTGCCAGCAGCCCCGGACTAGCGGGGGAGACCCAGTACTTC,CASSPGLAGETQYF
TRBD1,TRBJ2-2,TRBV4-1,NA,TGCGCCAGCAGCCAAAGGCAGGGGGTACGGGAGCTGTTTTTT,CASSQRQGVRELFF
NA,TRBJ2-3,TRBV12-5,NA,TGTGCTAGTGGTTCTCAGGAAGGAACAGATACGCAGTATTTT,CASGSQEGTDTQYF
NA,TRBJ1-5,TRBV6-6,NA,TGTGCCAGCAGTTACGGCAGTTCGCAGCCCCAGCATTTT,CASSYGSSQPQHF
NA,TRBJ2-7,TRBV27,medium-sized,TGTGCCAGCAGTTTATCTGGGGTTCATTACGAGCAGTACTTC,CASSLSGVHYEQYF
NA,TRBJ2-7,TRBV13,NA,TGTGCCAGCAGCAGATCGGGGACTGAGCTCTACGAGCAGTACTTC,CASSRSGTELYEQYF
NA,TRBJ1-5,TRBV2,NA,TGTGCCATAAGTCAAACAGGGAGCAATCAGCCCCAGCATTTT,CAISQTGSNQPQHF
NA,TRBJ1-2,TRBV6-5,few,TGTGCCAGCAGATCAGCTCTTAGCTATGGCTACACCTTC,CASRSALSYGYTF
NA,TRBJ2-1,TRBV10-3,NA,TGTGCCATCAGCGTATCCGGACATGAGCAGTTCTTC,CAISVSGHEQFF
NA,TRBJ1-1,TRBV7-6,NA,TGTGCCAGCAGCCCGGGACCTCGCGATCTTCTTGAAGCTTTCTTT,CASSPGPRDLLEAFF
TRBD2,TRBJ2-1,TRBV27,NA,TGTGCCAGCAGTTTATGGGGGGGACCCTACAATGAGCAGTTCTTC,CASSLWGGPYNEQFF
NA,TRBJ1-6,TRBV19,NA,TGTGCCAGTAGTATAAACCAGGGCTTTTCACCCCTCCACTTT,CASSINQGFSPLHF
NA,TRBJ1-2,TRBV6-5,NA,TGTGCCAGCAGAACAGGGATCAACTATGGCTACACCTTC,CASRTGINYGYTF
NA,TRBJ2-2,TRBV4-3,NA,TGCGCCAGCAGCCCTTGGGGGGCCACGAACACCGGGGAGCTGTTTTTT,CASSPWGATNTGELFF
NA,TRBJ2-7,TRBV13,NA,TGTGCCAGCAGCCCGGGGAAGGGTACCTACGAGCAGTACTTC,CASSPGKGTYEQYF
NA,TRBJ2-1,TRBV7-6,NA,TGTGCCAGCAGCTTAGAGGCGGGGTCGGTTGAGCAGTTCTTC,CASSLEAGSVEQFF
TRBD2,TRBJ2-5,TRBV6-5,NA,TGTGCCAGCAGTTACTCCACTAGCGGGGTTGGAAAGACCCAGTACTTC,CASSYSTSGVGKTQYF
TRBD1,TRBJ1-2,TRBV6-5,NA,TGTGCCAGCAGAGACAGGGGAAGGGAGAACTATGGCTACACCTTC,CASRDRGRENYGYTF
NA,TRBJ1-1,TRBV9,NA,TGTGCCAGCAGCGTAGTATGGAACACTGAAGCTTTCTTT,CASSVVWNTEAFF
NA,TRBJ2-5,TRBV18,NA,TGTGCCAGCTCATCCTACAGGGAGAGGGAGGAGACCCAGTACTTC,CASSSYREREETQYF
NA,TRBJ2-1,TRBV21-1,NA,TGTGCCATACAAGGACTAGCGGGGGGGCGGGTTATCGCTGAGCAGTTCTTC,CAIQGLAGGRVIAEQFF
TRBD1,TRBJ2-1,TRBV2,NA,TGTGCCAGCAGGGGCAGGGGGATGAGCTCCTACAATGAGCAGTTCTTC,CASRGRGMSSYNEQFF
TRBD1,TRBJ2-1,TRBV5-4,NA,TGTGCCAGCAGCCTCGACCGGGACAGGGGATCAGGGGAGCAGTTCTTC,CASSLDRDRGSGEQFF
NA,TRBJ2-7,TRBV4-2,NA,TGTGCCAGCAGCCAAGTTGGGGCACCTTACTACGAGCAGTACTTC,CASSQVGAPYYEQYF
NA,TRBJ2-1,TRBV27,NA,TGTGCCAGCAGTCCAGCTCCCGGGGTCCTCAATGAGCAGTTCTTC,CASSPAPGVLNEQFF
NA,TRBJ2-5,TRBV6-1,few,TGTGCCAGCAGTGAAATAGTAGGAAAGGGCGAAGAGACCCAGTACTTC,CASSEIVGKGEETQYF
NA,TRBJ2-1,TRBV27,NA,TGTGCCAGCAGTTTATCGGGGGGCCGCAATGAGCAGTTCTTC,CASSLSGGRNEQFF
TRBD2,TRBJ2-5,TRBV7-9,NA,TGTGCCAGCAGTCCTAGGGGGAGCGGGGGGGCCGTGGAGACCCAGTACTTC,CASSPRGSGGAVETQYF
NA,TRBJ1-2,TRBV27,NA,TGTGCCAGCAGTGACACCCCCGGACAAAACTATGGCTACACCTTC,CASSDTPGQNYGYTF
NA,TRBJ2-7,TRBV19,once,TGTGCCAGTAGTCCGAGTTGGGGCTACGAGCAGTACTTC,CASSPSWGYEQYF
NA,TRBJ2-4,TRBV7-9,NA,TGTGCCATCCTGACAGGACAAAACATTCAGTACTTC,CAILTGQNIQYF
NA,TRBJ1-2,TRBV7-9,few,TGTGCCAGCAGGACTACGACAGGCTATGGCTACACCTTC,CASRTTTGYGYTF
TRBD2,TRBJ2-1,TRBV9,NA,TGTGCCAGCAGCGTGAGGGCTAGCGGGGGGTGGGATGAGCAGTTCTTC,CASSVRASGGWDEQFF
NA,TRBJ2-5,TRBV11-2,NA,TGTGCCAGCAGCTTAGTGGTCAGGTCCCAAGAGACCCAGTACTTC,CASSLVVRSQETQYF
TRBD1,TRBJ1-2,TRBV19,NA,TGTGCCAGTAGTATAGGCCGGGGACAGAGTTATGGCTACACCTTC,CASSIGRGQSYGYTF
TRBD1,TRBJ1-1,TRBV29-1,NA,TGCAGCTCCCGGGACAGCACTGAAGCTTTCTTT,CSSRDSTEAFF
NA,TRBJ2-1,TRBV6-6,NA,TGTGCCAGCAGTCATTCAGCGGGTGAGCAGTTCTTC,CASSHSAGEQFF
NA,TRBJ2-1,TRBV29-1,few,TGCAGCGTAAGGGGGGGCTCCTACAATGAGCAGTTCTTC,CSVRGGSYNEQFF
NA,TRBJ1-2,TRBV2,NA,TGTGCCAGCACAGGGGAGAGTCACTATGGCTACACCTTC,CASTGESHYGYTF
TRBD1,TRBJ1-1,TRBV10-3,NA,TGTGCCATCAGGGAGGACAGGGGATTGAACACTGAAGCTTTCTTT,CAIREDRGLNTEAFF
NA,TRBJ2-5,TRBV2,NA,TGTGCCAGCAGTGTCGTCCTGGACGAGTACCAAGAGACCCAGTACTTC,CASSVVLDEYQETQYF